This passage covers 11 T cell receptor beta chains from one sample sequenced in a study of blood T cells in healthy people across ages. It was with a sample-barcoded 5' primer and a J-beta primer mix that a second PCR of roughly 6 to 12 cycles was run. A single record per CDR3 protein comes from TCRdb applying MiXCR to the 5' RACE reads. The top ten hold 9.5% to 13% of the sample, which has some 890,000 distinct CDR3 sequences, 29% seen once. These data also formed part of another study, on T cells of mothers and their children.

The source material was blood. The source is a woman between 40 and 50 years old in good health.

This sequence joins TRBV20-1 and TRBJ2-1; no clear D. Trimming removed 0 bases at V and 9 bases at J, with 9 bases between. The CDR3 extends over 12 amino acids. The germline CDR1 and CDR2 sequences are DFQATT and SNEGSKA (reference sequence). This CDR3 reads CSARDLTLEQFF. The CDR3 DNA is TGCAGTGCTAGAGATCTAACACTTGAGCAGTTCTTC.

This chain links TRBV2 with TRBJ2-3; unclear D gene. The CDR3 is 15 amino acids. V was shortened by 7 bases and J by 0 bases, with 14 bases between the two germline ends. Germline values: CDR1 SNHLY, CDR2 FYNNEI. The CDR3 DNA follows: TGTGCCAGCAAGCCAAAAGGTATAAGCACAGATACGCAGTATTTT. This gives the protein CASKPKGISTDTQYF.

In its sample, this clonotype was seen many times. The DNA of the CDR3 is TGTGCCAGCAGCGCACAACCCGGGACAGGGACAGATACGCAGTATTTT. It codes for CASSAQPGTGTDTQYF. This chain links TRBV7-3 with TRBJ2-3; 9 nucleotides align to TRBD1. The junction had 9 bases not matched to a gene; V was cut back by 5 bases and J by 3 bases. The CDR3 has 16 amino acids. Germline CDR1 and CDR2: SGHTA and FQGTGA.

This clonotype was counted many times. The gene calls are TRBV11-1 and TRBJ2-3; D not certain. V was cut by 5 bases and J by 3 bases, with 15 bases left in between. There are 15 residues in the CDR3. Germline V gene data show CDR1 as SGHAT and CDR2 as FQDESV (reference sequence). In nucleotides, the CDR3 is TGTGCCAGCAGCCCGCTAATTTCTAAGACAGATACGCAGTATTTT. Encoded protein: CASSPLISKTDTQYF.

This clonotype was seen only a few times. This CDR3 is CASSLWRDKVNEQFF. The CDR3 coding sequence is TGTGCCAGCAGCTTATGGCGGGACAAAGTCAATGAGCAGTTCTTC. The chain joins TRBV7-2 to TRBJ2-1; D may correspond to TRBD1 or TRBD2 (6 bases each). Germline CDR1 and CDR2: SGHTA and FQGNSA. This CDR3 comprises 15 residues. The V and J ends lost 2 bases and 6 bases respectively, with 14 bases between them.

Concerning this clonotype itself: This is likely a read error, given that the CDR3 carries no conserved phenylalanine or tryptophan at its end. The rearrangement uses TRBV5-5 and TRBJ1-2; D not resolved. Between the trimmed V and J ends, which lost 2 bases and 6 bases, there was a span of 8 bases. This CDR3 has 12 amino acids. The V gene's germline CDR1 is SGHKS and CDR2 YYEKEE (reference sequence). The CDR3 DNA sequence: TGTGCCAGCAGCTTTGTTCTGGATGGCTACACCTAC. This encodes CASSFVLDGYTY.

The sample holds a few counts of this clonotype. CDR3 residues: CASSEGAGGQPQHF. The CDR3 nucleotides are TGTGCCAGCAGTGAAGGGGCTGGAGGGCAGCCCCAGCATTTT. This chain links TRBV2 with TRBJ1-5, with unresolved D. Germline loops: CDR1 SNHLY, CDR2 FYNNEI. Between the trimmed V and J ends, which lost 1 base and 7 bases, there was a span of 11 bases. The CDR3 totals 14 residues.

The gene calls are TRBV7-8 and TRBJ1-2; unclear D gene. From germline, CDR1 is SGHVS and CDR2 FQNEAQ. This CDR3 contains 14 residues. Trimming left V 1 base short and J 4 bases short, with 10 bases between. CDR3 bases: TGTGCCAGCAGCTTAGTAGGAATGAGCTATGGCTACACCTTC. As protein: CASSLVGMSYGYTF.

The gene calls are TRBV6-2 or TRBV6-3 and TRBJ2-3; D gene uncertain. This CDR3 region has 13 residues. The germline gives CDR1 MNHEY, CDR2 SVGEGT. The V gene lost 3 bases and the J gene lost 6 bases, with 10 bases spanning the gap. In nucleotides, the CDR3 is TGTGCCAGCAGTTATGGTAGTGCTGATACGCAGTATTTT. Residues: CASSYGSADTQYF.

This clonotype has only one observation. Just one base apart from a much larger clone, this may be a read error. The chain employs TRBV5-1 and TRBJ2-3, with a weak D call TRBD1 (5 bases). Germline V gene lookup returns CDR1 SGHRS and CDR2 YFSETQ. This CDR3 comprises 15 residues. The CDR3 sequence: CASSSRQKQADTRYF. CDR3 sequence (DNA): TGCGCCAGCAGCTCCCGACAGAAACAGGCAGATACGCGGTATTTT. The variable domain in full, completed from reference TRBV5-1 and TRBJ2-3, reads KAGVTQTPRYLIKTRGQQVTLSCSPISGHRSVSWYQQTPGQGLQFLFEYFSETQRNKGNFPGRFSGRQFSNSRSEMNVSTLELGDSALYLCASSSRQKQADTRYFGPGTRLTVL.

This clonotype has just a few counts. The chain employs TRBV30 and TRBJ1-2; 8 bases are shared with TRBD1. Germline V gene lookup returns CDR1 GTSNPN and CDR2 SVGIG (reference sequence). Trimming cost V 0 bases and J 9 bases; bases outside gene matches: 12. The CDR3 consists of 15 residues. The CDR3 sequence is CAWSVYGTGIPSYTF. In DNA, the CDR3 is TGTGCCTGGAGTGTGTATGGGACAGGTATTCCGAGCTACACCTTC.